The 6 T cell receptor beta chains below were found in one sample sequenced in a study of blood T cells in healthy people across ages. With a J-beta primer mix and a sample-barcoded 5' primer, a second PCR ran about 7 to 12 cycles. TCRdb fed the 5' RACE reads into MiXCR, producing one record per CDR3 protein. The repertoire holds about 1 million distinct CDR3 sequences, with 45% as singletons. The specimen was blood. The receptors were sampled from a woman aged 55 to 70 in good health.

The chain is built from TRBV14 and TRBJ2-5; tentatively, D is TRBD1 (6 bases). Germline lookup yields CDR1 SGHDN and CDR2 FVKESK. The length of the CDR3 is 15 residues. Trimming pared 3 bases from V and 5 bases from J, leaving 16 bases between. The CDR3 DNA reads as TGTGCCAGCAGCCATAAGGGGGTGTTCGGGGAGACCCAGTACTTC. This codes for CASSHKGVFGETQYF.

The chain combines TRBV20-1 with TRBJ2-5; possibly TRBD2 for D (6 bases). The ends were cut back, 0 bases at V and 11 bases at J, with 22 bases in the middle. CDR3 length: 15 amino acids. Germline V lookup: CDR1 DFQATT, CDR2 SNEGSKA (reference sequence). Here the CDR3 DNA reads TGCAGTGCTAGAGATCAAATTGTACTAGCACATGAGCAGTACTTC. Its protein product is CSARDQIVLAHEQYF.

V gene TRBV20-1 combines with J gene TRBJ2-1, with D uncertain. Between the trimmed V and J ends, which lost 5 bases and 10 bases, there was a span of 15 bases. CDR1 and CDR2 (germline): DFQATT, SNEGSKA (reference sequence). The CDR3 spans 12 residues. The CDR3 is CSALGFPYEQFF. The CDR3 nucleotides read TGCAGTGCTCTGGGTTTTCCCTACGAGCAGTTCTTC.

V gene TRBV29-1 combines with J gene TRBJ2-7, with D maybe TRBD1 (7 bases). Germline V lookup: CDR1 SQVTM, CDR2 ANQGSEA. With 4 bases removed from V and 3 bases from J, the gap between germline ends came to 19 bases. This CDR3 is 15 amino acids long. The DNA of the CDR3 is TGCAGCGTTGGGCGGGGACGCAGGGGGAACTACGAGCAGTACTTC. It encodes CSVGRGRRGNYEQYF.

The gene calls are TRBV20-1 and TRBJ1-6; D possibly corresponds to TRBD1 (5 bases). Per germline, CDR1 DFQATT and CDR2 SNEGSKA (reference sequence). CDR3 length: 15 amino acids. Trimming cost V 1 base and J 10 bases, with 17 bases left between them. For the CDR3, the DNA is TGCAGTGCTAGAGCGGGGACGGCGGGGGGATCACCCCTCCACTTT. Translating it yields CSARAGTAGGSPLHF.

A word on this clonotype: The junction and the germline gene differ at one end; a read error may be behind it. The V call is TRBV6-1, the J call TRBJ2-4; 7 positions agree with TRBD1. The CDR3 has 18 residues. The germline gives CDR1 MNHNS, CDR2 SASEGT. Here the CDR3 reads CASSEVRLRGTAQNIQYF. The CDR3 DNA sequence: TGTGCCAGCAGTGAAGTACGCCTTAGGGGGACAGCCCAAAACATTCAGTACTTC.